This TCR beta chain was identified during a study of cytomegalovirus exposure and HLA in healthy donors. On the study more broadly: A subsequent analysis stated that the 120 validation repertoires were run on the same platform as the 550 to 750 first-cohort repertoires.

The germline V gene encodes CDR1 LNHDA and CDR2 SQIVND (reference sequence). The CDR3 contains 14 residues. The V end was cut by 2 bases, the J end by 4 bases, with 9 bases between. The table came from immunoSEQ multiplex PCR; TCRdb's copy has only in-frame clones and leaves some out. The sample holds about 360,000 clones, just over 85% seen once. Sequenced input: PBMCs. The receptor comes from a woman aged 18 to 35 in good health and CMV-seronegative. V gene TRBV19 combines with J gene TRBJ1-5; no clear D gene. The CDR3 here is CASSIRQRNQPQHF. CDR3 DNA sequence: TGTGCCAGTAGTATACGGCAGCGGAATCAGCCCCAGCATTTT.